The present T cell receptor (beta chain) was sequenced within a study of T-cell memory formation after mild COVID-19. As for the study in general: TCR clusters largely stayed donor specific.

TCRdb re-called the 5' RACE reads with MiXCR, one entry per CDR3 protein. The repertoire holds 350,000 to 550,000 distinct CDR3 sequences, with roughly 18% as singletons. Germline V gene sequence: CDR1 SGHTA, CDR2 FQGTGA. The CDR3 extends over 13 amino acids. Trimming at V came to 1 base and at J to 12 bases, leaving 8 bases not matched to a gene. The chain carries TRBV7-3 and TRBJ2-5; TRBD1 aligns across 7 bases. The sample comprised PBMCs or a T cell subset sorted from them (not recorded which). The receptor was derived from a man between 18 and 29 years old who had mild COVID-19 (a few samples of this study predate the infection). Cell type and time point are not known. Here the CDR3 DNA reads TGTGCCAGCAGCTTAATGGACAGGTCGCCGAAGTACTTC. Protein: CASSLMDRSPKYF.